The T cell receptor (beta chain) under discussion was sequenced for a study of T-cell reconstitution after alpha-beta-depleted transplantation in children. The CDR3 runs 14 residues. The germline CDR1 and CDR2 sequences are SGHTA and FQGTGA. The V gene end was trimmed by 5 bases and the J gene end by 7 bases; junction bases not matched to a gene: 10. There are a few counts of this clonotype. Unique molecular identifiers were incorporated into the prepared TCRbeta library. MiXCR was run by TCRdb on the PCR reads, yielding one entry per CDR3 protein. The table lists 500,000 to 750,000 distinct CDR3 sequences, approximately 13% of them singletons.

This sequence was found in a male patient aged 10-17 years who had a stem cell transplant for acute myeloid leukemia, so the T cells may come from the graft donor. The V and J genes are TRBV7-3 and TRBJ2-7; 8 bases match TRBD1. The material was PBMCs, mostly from graft donor cells, obtained 360 days after TCRalphabeta/CD19-depleted stem cell transplant. The DNA of the CDR3 is TGTGCCAGCAGCGTCAGGACAGGGTACGGGGAGCAGTACTTC. Its protein product is CASSVRTGYGEQYF.